This T cell receptor beta chain was identified during a study of radiotherapy plus CTLA-4 blockade in lung cancer. The germline CDR1 and CDR2 sequences are SEHNR and FQNEAQ (reference sequence). V was shortened by 4 bases and J by 3 bases, with 10 bases between the two germline ends. This CDR3 contains 14 residues. This clone was found once. Assay used: immunoSEQ multiplex PCR; TCRdb lists only in-frame clones, some missing. The sample gives around 18,000 clones, more than 70% of which show up once; about 25% is in the top ten. This receptor was identified in a human donor with non-small cell lung cancer whose response to radiotherapy plus ipilimumab could not be evaluated. The starting material was peripheral blood, obtained from a patient treated with radiotherapy plus ipilimumab. The chain uses TRBV7-9 and TRBJ2-4; TRBD1 might be the D (6 bases). CDR3 coding DNA: TGTGCCAGCAGCTGGGGCAGGGGCAAAAACATTCAGTACTTC. Its translation: CASSWGRGKNIQYF.